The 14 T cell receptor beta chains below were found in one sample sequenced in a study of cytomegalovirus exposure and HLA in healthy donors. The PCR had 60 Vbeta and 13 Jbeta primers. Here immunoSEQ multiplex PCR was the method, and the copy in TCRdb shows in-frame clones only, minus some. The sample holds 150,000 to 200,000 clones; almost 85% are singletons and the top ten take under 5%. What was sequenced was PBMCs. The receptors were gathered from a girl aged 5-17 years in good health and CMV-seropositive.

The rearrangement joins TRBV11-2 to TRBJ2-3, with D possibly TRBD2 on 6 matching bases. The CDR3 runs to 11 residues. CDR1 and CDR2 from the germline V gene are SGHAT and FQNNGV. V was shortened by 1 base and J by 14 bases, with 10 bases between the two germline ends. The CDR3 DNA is TGTGCCAGCAGCTTAGCGGGGGATACGTATTTT. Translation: CASSLAGDTYF.

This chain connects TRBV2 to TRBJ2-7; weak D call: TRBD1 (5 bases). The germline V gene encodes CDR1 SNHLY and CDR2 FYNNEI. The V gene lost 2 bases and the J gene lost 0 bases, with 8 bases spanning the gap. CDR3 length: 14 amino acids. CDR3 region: CASSELTASYEQYF. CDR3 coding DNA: TGTGCCAGCAGTGAACTGACAGCCTCCTACGAGCAGTACTTC. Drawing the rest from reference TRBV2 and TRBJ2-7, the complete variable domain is EPEVTQTPSHQVTQMGQEVILRCVPISNHLYFYWYRQILGQKVEFLVSFYNNEISEKSEIFDDQFSVERPDGSNFTLKIRSTKLEDSAMYFCASSELTASYEQYFGPGTRLTVT.

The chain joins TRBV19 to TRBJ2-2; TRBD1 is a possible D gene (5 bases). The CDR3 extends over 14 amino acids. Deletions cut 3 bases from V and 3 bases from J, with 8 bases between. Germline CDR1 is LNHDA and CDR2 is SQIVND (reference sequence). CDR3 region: CASSIPRDTGELFF. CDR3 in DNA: TGTGCCAGTAGTATTCCCAGGGACACCGGGGAGCTGTTTTTT. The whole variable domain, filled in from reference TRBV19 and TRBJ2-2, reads DGGITQSPKYLFRKEGQNVTLSCEQNLNHDAMYWYRQDPGQGLRLIYYSQIVNDFQKGDIAEGYSVSREKKESFPLTVTSAQKNPTAFYLCASSIPRDTGELFFGEGSRLTVL.

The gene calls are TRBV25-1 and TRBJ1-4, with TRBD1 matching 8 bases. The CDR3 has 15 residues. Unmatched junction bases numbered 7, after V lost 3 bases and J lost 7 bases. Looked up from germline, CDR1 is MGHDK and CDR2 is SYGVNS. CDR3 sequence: CASSESRGHGEKLFF. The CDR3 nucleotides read TGTGCCAGCAGTGAGAGCAGGGGGCATGGTGAAAAACTGTTTTTT.

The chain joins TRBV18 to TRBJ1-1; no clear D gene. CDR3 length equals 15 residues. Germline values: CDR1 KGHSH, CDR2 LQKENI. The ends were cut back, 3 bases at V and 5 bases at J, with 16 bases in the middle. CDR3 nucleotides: TGTGCCAGCTCACCGTCCGAAGGGAGAGGTACTGAAGCTTTCTTT. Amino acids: CASSPSEGRGTEAFF.

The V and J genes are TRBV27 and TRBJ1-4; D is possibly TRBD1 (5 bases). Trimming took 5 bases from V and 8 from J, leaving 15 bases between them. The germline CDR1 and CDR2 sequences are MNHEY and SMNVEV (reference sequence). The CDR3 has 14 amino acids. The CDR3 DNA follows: TGTGCCAGCAGTCTTCAGGGACTAGGGGAAAAACTGTTTTTT. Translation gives CASSLQGLGEKLFF.

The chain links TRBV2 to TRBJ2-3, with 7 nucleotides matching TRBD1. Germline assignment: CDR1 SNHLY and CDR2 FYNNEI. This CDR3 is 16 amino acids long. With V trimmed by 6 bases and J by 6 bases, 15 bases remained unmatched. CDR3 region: CASSHPQLDREDTQYF. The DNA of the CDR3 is TGTGCCAGCAGCCATCCACAACTAGACAGGGAGGATACGCAGTATTTT.

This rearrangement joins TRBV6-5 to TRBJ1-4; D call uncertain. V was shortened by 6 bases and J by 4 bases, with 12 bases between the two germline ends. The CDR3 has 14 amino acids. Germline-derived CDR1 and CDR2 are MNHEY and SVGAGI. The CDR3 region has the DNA TGTGCCAGCAGACCGACATTGGATAATGAAAAACTGTTTTTT. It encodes CASRPTLDNEKLFF.

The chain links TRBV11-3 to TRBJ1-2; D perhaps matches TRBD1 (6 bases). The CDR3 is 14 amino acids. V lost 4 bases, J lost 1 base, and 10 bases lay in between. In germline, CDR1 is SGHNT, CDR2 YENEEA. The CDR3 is CASSWGQSNYGYTF. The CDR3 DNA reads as TGTGCCAGCAGCTGGGGGCAAAGTAACTATGGCTACACCTTC. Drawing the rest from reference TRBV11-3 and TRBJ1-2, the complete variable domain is EAGVVQSPRYKIIEKKQPVAFWCNPISGHNTLYWYLQNLGQGPELLIRYENEEAVDDSQLPKDRFSAERLKGVDSTLKIQPAELGDSAVYLCASSWGQSNYGYTFGSGTRLTVV.

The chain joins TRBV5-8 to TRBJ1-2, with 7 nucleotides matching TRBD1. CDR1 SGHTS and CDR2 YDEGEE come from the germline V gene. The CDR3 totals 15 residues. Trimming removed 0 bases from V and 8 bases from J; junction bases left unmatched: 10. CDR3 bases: TGTGCCAGCAGCTTGGCTCTCGGACAGGCGGAAGGCTACACCTTC. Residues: CASSLALGQAEGYTF.

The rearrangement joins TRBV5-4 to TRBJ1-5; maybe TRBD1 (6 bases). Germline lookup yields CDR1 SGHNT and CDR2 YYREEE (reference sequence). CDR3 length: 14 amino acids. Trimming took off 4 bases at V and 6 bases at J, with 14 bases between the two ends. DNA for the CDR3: TGTGCCAGCAGCCTATCAGGGGTCGGTCAGCCCCAGCATTTT. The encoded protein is CASSLSGVGQPQHF.

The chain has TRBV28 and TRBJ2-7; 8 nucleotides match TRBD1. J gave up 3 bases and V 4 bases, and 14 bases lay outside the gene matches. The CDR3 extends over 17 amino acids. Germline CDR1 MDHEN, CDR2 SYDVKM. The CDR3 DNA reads TGTGCCAGCAGTTCCGGGACAGGACCTCTTATCTACTACGAGCAGTACTTC. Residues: CASSSGTGPLIYYEQYF.

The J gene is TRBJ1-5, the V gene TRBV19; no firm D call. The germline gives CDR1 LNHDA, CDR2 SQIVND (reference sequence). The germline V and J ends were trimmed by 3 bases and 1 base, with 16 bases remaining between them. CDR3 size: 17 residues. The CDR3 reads CASSIVGVPSSNQPQHF. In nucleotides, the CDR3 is TGTGCCAGTAGTATCGTCGGTGTACCTTCGAGCAATCAGCCCCAGCATTTT.

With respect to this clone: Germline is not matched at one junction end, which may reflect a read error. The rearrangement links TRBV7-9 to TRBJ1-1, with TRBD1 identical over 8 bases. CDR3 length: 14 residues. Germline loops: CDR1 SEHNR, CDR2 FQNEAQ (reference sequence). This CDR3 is CSSSPTGTGYEAFF. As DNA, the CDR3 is TGTTCCAGCAGCCCGACCGGGACAGGTTACGAAGCTTTCTTT.